The 21 T cell receptor beta chains listed next were all sequenced from one sample in a study of cytomegalovirus exposure and HLA in healthy donors. A multiplex PCR was run with 60 Vbeta primers and 13 Jbeta primers. Sequencing used immunoSEQ multiplex PCR; TCRdb keeps in-frame clones, though not all of them. This sample carries approximately 110,000 clones, around 80% of them seen once, and the ten largest clones take around 0.99%. Sequenced: PBMCs. Every receptor here comes from a woman between 25 and 40 years old in good health and CMV-seronegative.

The chain combines TRBV5-1 with TRBJ1-5, with 9 bases fitting TRBD1. The V gene end was trimmed by 4 bases and the J gene end by 4 bases; junction bases not matched to a gene: 3. The CDR3 has 14 amino acids. Germline lookup yields CDR1 SGHRS and CDR2 YFSETQ. The CDR3 coding sequence is TGCGCCAGCAGCAGGACAGGGGCAAATCAGCCCCAGCATTTT. Encoded protein: CASSRTGANQPQHF.

The V gene is TRBV6-1, the J gene TRBJ2-5; 8 bases fit TRBD1. With 5 bases clipped from V and 5 bases from J, the junction kept 10 bases outside the gene matches. CDR1 MNHNS and CDR2 SASEGT come from the germline V gene. This CDR3 comprises 15 residues. The CDR3 is CASSPPGQEGETQYF. DNA of the CDR3: TGTGCCAGCAGTCCTCCGGGACAGGAGGGGGAGACCCAGTACTTC.

The chain recombines TRBV7-8 with TRBJ2-3, with TRBD2 identical over 9 bases. The V segment lost 3 bases and the J segment 0 bases; nucleotides outside the gene matches: 1. The CDR3 extends over 15 amino acids. In germline, CDR1 is SGHVS, CDR2 FQNEAQ. CDR3 in DNA: TGTGCCAGCAGCTTTAGCGGGAGCAGCACAGATACGCAGTATTTT. This encodes CASSFSGSSTDTQYF.

The rearrangement links TRBV6-5 to TRBJ1-1; D may be TRBD1 (5 bases). The V and J ends lost 2 bases and 1 base respectively, with 8 bases between them. This CDR3 is built from 14 residues. Germline V gene sequence: CDR1 MNHEY, CDR2 SVGAGI. In nucleotides, the CDR3 is TGTGCCAGCAGTTACGACAGAAGGAACACTGAAGCTTTCTTT. Its protein product is CASSYDRRNTEAFF.

V is TRBV9 and J is TRBJ1-1; TRBD1 might be the D (6 bases). Trimming removed 3 bases from V and 2 bases from J, with 14 bases in between. Germline CDR1 SGDLS, CDR2 YYNGEE. CDR3 size: 15 residues. CDR3 loop: CASSARTGQNTEAFF. The CDR3 bases are TGTGCCAGCAGCGCAAGGACGGGACAAAACACTGAAGCTTTCTTT.

The V gene is TRBV19, the J gene TRBJ2-7; a weak D match, TRBD1 (5 bases). Trimming stripped 5 bases from V and 3 bases from J, with 8 bases between. The germline V gene encodes CDR1 LNHDA and CDR2 SQIVND (reference sequence). The CDR3 has 12 residues. The CDR3 bases are TGTGCCAGTAGTGGGGCTTACTACGAGCAGTACTTC. Protein product: CASSGAYYEQYF. Drawing the rest from reference TRBV19 and TRBJ2-7, the complete variable domain is DGGITQSPKYLFRKEGQNVTLSCEQNLNHDAMYWYRQDPGQGLRLIYYSQIVNDFQKGDIAEGYSVSREKKESFPLTVTSAQKNPTAFYLCASSGAYYEQYFGPGTRLTVT.

V and J are TRBV10-3 and TRBJ2-7; D is unresolved. Germline V gene sequence: CDR1 ENHRY, CDR2 SYGVKD. Trimming cost V 6 bases and J 2 bases, with 8 bases left between them. This CDR3 has 12 residues. CDR3 region: CAISGGTYEQYF. Written as DNA, the CDR3 is TGTGCCATCAGCGGCGGCACCTACGAGCAGTACTTC.

This clone was seen a single time. The chain couples TRBV4-1 to TRBJ1-1; D not certain. The CDR3 contains 16 residues. Deletions cut 0 bases from V and 0 bases from J, with 11 bases between. Germline CDR1 MGHRA, CDR2 YSYEKL. CDR3 coding DNA: TGCGCCAGCAGCCAAGATACCTTTCGCGTGAACACTGAAGCTTTCTTT. Protein: CASSQDTFRVNTEAFF.

The chain links TRBV7-9 to TRBJ1-4; 8 positions agree with TRBD1. CDR1 is SEHNR, CDR2 FQNEAQ, per germline (reference sequence). The ends lost 4 bases at V and 5 bases at J; junction bases unmatched: 3. CDR3 length equals 14 residues. CDR3 bases: TGTGCCAGCAGCTCCGGACAGGGCAATGAAAAACTGTTTTTT. This translates into CASSSGQGNEKLFF.

The V gene is TRBV6-5, the J gene TRBJ2-7, with D possibly TRBD1 on 5 matching bases. CDR1 is MNHEY and CDR2 is SVGAGI in the germline V gene. This CDR3 is built from 13 residues. V lost 3 bases and J lost 3, with 9 bases in between. Written as DNA, the CDR3 is TGTGCCAGCAGTTATTCGACAGTCTACGAGCAGTACTTC. Translation gives CASSYSTVYEQYF.

The rearrangement joins TRBV27 to TRBJ2-1; D not certain. Trimming cost V 7 bases and J 4 bases, with 8 bases left between them. This CDR3 is built from 12 residues. Germline assignment: CDR1 MNHEY and CDR2 SMNVEV (reference sequence). This CDR3 reads CASKSEYNEQFF. The CDR3 nucleotides read TGTGCCAGCAAATCGGAGTACAATGAGCAGTTCTTC.

The J gene is TRBJ1-1, the V gene TRBV7-9, with D hard to call. Deletions cut 0 bases from V and 0 bases from J, with 14 bases between. CDR1 and CDR2 (germline): SEHNR, FQNEAQ (reference sequence). CDR3 size: 17 residues. CDR3 nucleotides: TGTGCCAGCAGCTTAGCAGGAGGACTTGGTATGAACACTGAAGCTTTCTTT. The encoded protein is CASSLAGGLGMNTEAFF.

The J gene is TRBJ1-1, the V gene TRBV30; possibly TRBD1 for D (6 bases). The CDR3 totals 13 residues. Germline CDR1 reads GTSNPN; CDR2 reads SVGIG (reference sequence). Trimming removed 3 bases at V and 4 bases at J, with 12 bases between. The CDR3 coding sequence is TGTGCCTGGAGCCTTGACAGGCGCACTGAAGCTTTCTTT. It codes for CAWSLDRRTEAFF. Full variable domain (outside the CDR3, taken from reference TRBV30 and TRBJ1-1): SQTIHQWPATLVQPVGSPLSLECTVEGTSNPNLYWYRQAAGRGLQLLFYSVGIGQISSEVPQNLSASRPQDRQFILSSKKLLLSDSGFYLCAWSLDRRTEAFFGQGTRLTVV.

The rearrangement joins TRBV7-9 to TRBJ2-2; 7 bases match TRBD1. Germline CDR1 reads SEHNR; CDR2 reads FQNEAQ (reference sequence). The CDR3 sequence is 17 residues long. With 3 bases clipped from V and 1 base from J, the junction kept 8 bases outside the gene matches. The CDR3 spells CASSLAPGTENTGELFF. For the CDR3, the DNA is TGTGCCAGCAGCTTGGCCCCCGGGACAGAGAACACCGGGGAGCTGTTTTTT.

Concerning this clone itself: One end of the junction does not line up with germline, which may come from a read error. The chain employs TRBV7-9 and TRBJ2-1, with 7 bases fitting TRBD2. The germline V gene encodes CDR1 SEHNR and CDR2 FQNEAQ (reference sequence). There are 11 residues in the CDR3. The CDR3 reads CSSSLGGGEFF. The CDR3 DNA follows: TGTTCCAGCAGCTTGGGGGGAGGGGAGTTCTTC.

The chain employs TRBV5-1 and TRBJ1-1, with D tentatively TRBD1 (6 bases). Trimming cost V 5 bases and J 6 bases, with 17 bases left between them. This CDR3 spans 14 amino acids. CDR1 is SGHRS, CDR2 YFSETQ, per germline. In nucleotides, the CDR3 is TGCGCCAGCAGTGGGGGGGGCATCAACTCTGAAGCTTTCTTT. Its translation is CASSGGGINSEAFF. Full variable domain (outside the CDR3, taken from reference TRBV5-1 and TRBJ1-1): KAGVTQTPRYLIKTRGQQVTLSCSPISGHRSVSWYQQTPGQGLQFLFEYFSETQRNKGNFPGRFSGRQFSNSRSEMNVSTLELGDSALYLCASSGGGINSEAFFGQGTRLTVV.

Only a few counts were recorded for this clone. V usage is TRBV5-1 and J usage is TRBJ2-5; 7 bases align to TRBD1. After removal of 0 bases from V and 4 bases from J, the junction contained 6 bases not matched to a gene. The CDR3 sequence is 15 residues long. Germline CDR1 is SGHRS and CDR2 is YFSETQ. This CDR3 is CASSLGTGAGETQYF. As DNA, the CDR3 is TGCGCCAGCAGCTTGGGCACAGGGGCGGGAGAGACCCAGTACTTC.

This sequence joins TRBV19 and TRBJ1-4, with D tentatively TRBD1 (6 bases). The CDR3 consists of 15 residues. Germline V CDR1 and CDR2: LNHDA, SQIVND (reference sequence). Between the trimmed V and J ends, which lost 1 base and 1 base, there was a span of 7 bases. The CDR3 nucleotides are TGTGCCAGTAGTATAGTAGGGGGAACTAATGAAAAACTGTTTTTT. Its translation: CASSIVGGTNEKLFF.

A single count supports this clone. The chain employs TRBV7-6 and TRBJ2-1, with 8 positions matching TRBD2. Losses at the gene ends were 5 bases for V and 12 bases for J; bases not matched to a gene: 15. Germline loops: CDR1 SGHVS, CDR2 FNYEAQ. The CDR3 loop spans 15 amino acids. CDR3 in amino acids: CASSPGPGAGGGQFF. DNA for the CDR3: TGTGCCAGCAGCCCCGGCCCCGGGGCGGGAGGAGGGCAGTTCTTC.

J is TRBJ2-1 and V is TRBV7-8; TRBD1 matches 9 bases. V dropped 4 bases and J dropped 1; count of bases not matched to a gene: 2. CDR1 is SGHVS, CDR2 FQNEAQ, per germline. The CDR3 totals 15 residues. In nucleotides, the CDR3 is TGTGCCAGCAGCTCGACAGGGGGGTCCTACAATGAGCAGTTCTTC. Translating it yields CASSSTGGSYNEQFF.

The chain links TRBV7-2 to TRBJ2-7; tentatively, D is TRBD2 (5 bases). Per germline, CDR1 SGHTA and CDR2 FQGNSA. Trimming removed 4 bases from V and 2 bases from J, with 12 bases in between. The CDR3 sequence is 14 residues long. CDR3 loop: CASSWGGGTYEQYF. The CDR3 DNA follows: TGTGCCAGCAGCTGGGGTGGAGGAACCTACGAGCAGTACTTC.